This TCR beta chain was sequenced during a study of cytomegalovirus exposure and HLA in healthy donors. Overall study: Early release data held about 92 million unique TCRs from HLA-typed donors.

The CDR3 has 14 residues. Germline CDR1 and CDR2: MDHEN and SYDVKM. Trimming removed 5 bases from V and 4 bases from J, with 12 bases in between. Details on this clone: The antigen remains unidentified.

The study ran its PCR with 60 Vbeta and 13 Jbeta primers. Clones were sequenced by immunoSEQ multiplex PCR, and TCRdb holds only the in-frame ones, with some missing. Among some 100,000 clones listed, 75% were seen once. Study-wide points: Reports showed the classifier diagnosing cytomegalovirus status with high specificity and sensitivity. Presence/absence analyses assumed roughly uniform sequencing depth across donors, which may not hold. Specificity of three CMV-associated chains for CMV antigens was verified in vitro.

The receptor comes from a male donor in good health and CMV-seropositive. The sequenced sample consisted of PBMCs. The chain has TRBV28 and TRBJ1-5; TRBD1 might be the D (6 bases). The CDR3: CASSTDRLNQPQHF. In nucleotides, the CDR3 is TGTGCCAGCAGTACCGACAGGTTAAATCAGCCCCAGCATTTT.